The 27 T cell receptor beta chains below were found in one sample sequenced in a study of blood T cell repertoires in COVID-19. Only in-frame clones appear in the TCRdb table, and some are missing; sequencing was by immunoSEQ multiplex PCR. This repertoire shows about 47,000 clones, around 81% found once; its top ten account for approximately 27%. Sequenced sample: peripheral blood. These TCRs come from a woman of 80 years or more with COVID-19, enrolled during active disease.

The chain has TRBV2 and TRBJ2-5; D might be TRBD1 (6 bases). Germline lookup yields CDR1 SNHLY and CDR2 FYNNEI. V shed 3 bases and J shed 2 bases, with 13 bases lying between them. The CDR3 contains 15 residues. The CDR3 is CASSDWTDIQETQYF. As DNA, the CDR3 is TGTGCCAGCAGTGATTGGACAGATATACAAGAGACCCAGTACTTC.

V gene TRBV18 combines with J gene TRBJ2-1; D unclear. Trimming took 3 bases from V and 5 from J, leaving 11 bases between them. From germline, CDR1 is KGHSH and CDR2 LQKENI. There are 14 residues in the CDR3. In DNA form, the CDR3 reads TGTGCCAGCTCACCTACTTCAACCGACAATGAGCAGTTCTTC. Protein: CASSPTSTDNEQFF.

The chain is built from TRBV5-1 and TRBJ2-1; D might be TRBD2 (6 bases). Trimming cost V 4 bases and J 2 bases, with 13 bases left between them. This CDR3 is 15 amino acids long. Germline V CDR1 and CDR2: SGHRS, YFSETQ. CDR3 region: CASSRTGGTYNEQFF. The CDR3 region has the DNA TGCGCCAGCAGCCGAACTGGCGGGACCTACAATGAGCAGTTCTTC.

This clone was seen a handful of times. This chain joins TRBV3-1 (or the pseudogene TRBV3-2) and TRBJ2-6; D gene ambiguous. V gave up 4 bases and J gave up 0 bases, with 7 bases separating them. Per the germline V gene, CDR1 is LGHDT and CDR2 is YNNKEL (reference sequence). The CDR3 covers 15 residues. The CDR3 region has the DNA TGTGCCAGCAGCCGAGCAGGCTCTGGGGCCAACGTCCTGACTTTC. This sequence encodes CASSRAGSGANVLTF.

The chain has TRBV6-5 and TRBJ1-1; D is uncertain. This CDR3 has 14 residues. V was trimmed by 8 bases and J by 4 bases, leaving 17 bases between them. Germline V gene data show CDR1 as MNHEY and CDR2 as SVGAGI. The CDR3 is CASSPSLGSTEAFF. The DNA of the CDR3 is TGTGCCAGCTCACCCTCCTTAGGGAGCACTGAAGCTTTCTTT.

This chain joins TRBV29-1 and TRBJ2-1; 9 bases are shared with TRBD2. After removal of 7 bases from V and 1 base from J, the junction contained 8 bases not matched to a gene. Germline V gene lookup returns CDR1 SQVTM and CDR2 ANQGSEA. The CDR3 covers 15 residues. The CDR3 sequence: CSAKGGGGSYNEQFF. In nucleotides, the CDR3 is TGCAGCGCCAAGGGCGGGGGGGGTTCCTACAATGAGCAGTTCTTC.

This clone was seen once. This sequence joins TRBV7-6 and TRBJ1-1; the D gene is possibly TRBD1 (5 bases). Germline-derived CDR1 and CDR2 are SGHVS and FNYEAQ. Trimming pared 5 bases from V and 3 bases from J, leaving 10 bases between. The CDR3 totals 13 residues. CDR3 DNA sequence: TGTGCCAGCAGCCCACGCAGGGACACTGAAGCTTTCTTT. It is translated as CASSPRRDTEAFF.

The chain employs TRBV21-1 and TRBJ2-5; TRBD2 is the table's D call and was not checked against the DNA. TRBV21-1 counts as a pseudogene. The CDR3 covers 16 residues. The CDR3 is CASSITPGLASKTQYF. The CDR3 region has the DNA TGTGCCAGCAGCATTACTCCGGGACTAGCGTCGAAGACCCAGTACTTC.

This clone was detected only a few times. The V and J genes are TRBV24-1 and TRBJ2-3, with 11 bases aligning to TRBD2. CDR3 length: 15 amino acids. The V gene end was trimmed by 3 bases and the J gene end by 4 bases; junction bases not matched to a gene: 2. The germline V gene has CDR1 KGHDR and CDR2 SFDVKD. The CDR3 reads CATSDTSGSPDTQYF. CDR3 sequence (DNA): TGTGCCACCAGTGATACTAGCGGGAGTCCAGATACGCAGTATTTT.

This chain links TRBV18 with TRBJ2-3; D is uncertain. The CDR3 covers 16 residues. The V gene lost 0 bases and the J gene lost 2 bases, with 12 bases spanning the gap. Germline assignment: CDR1 KGHSH and CDR2 LQKENI. CDR3 bases: TGTGCCAGCTCACCACCTCAAACTACTTCCACAGATACGCAGTATTTT. It translates to CASSPPQTTSTDTQYF.

The chain is built from TRBV6-5 and TRBJ1-1, with 8 bases fitting TRBD1. Germline-derived CDR1 and CDR2 are MNHEY and SVGAGI. The CDR3 runs 12 residues. V shed 7 bases, J shed 5 bases, and the junction held 3 bases outside the gene matches. The CDR3 bases are TGTGCCAGCAAAAGACAGGGGACTGAAGCTTTCTTT. This gives the protein CASKRQGTEAFF.

The CDR3 is CASSEPPRGKLFF. In nucleotides, the CDR3 is TGTGCCAGCAGCGAACCTCCCAGGGGAAAACTGTTTTTT. The rearrangement links TRBV2 to TRBJ1-4, with D possibly TRBD1 on 6 matching bases. The germline V and J ends were trimmed by 6 bases and 10 bases, with 15 bases remaining between them. Germline loops: CDR1 SNHLY, CDR2 FYNNEI. This CDR3 region has 13 residues.

This sequence joins TRBV6-5 and TRBJ2-3; 8 positions match TRBD1. Germline V gene data show CDR1 as MNHEY and CDR2 as SVGAGI. The CDR3 length is 15 residues. J lost 0 bases, V lost 4 bases, and 3 bases had no gene match. CDR3 residues: CASSLGQVSTDTQYF. Here the CDR3 DNA reads TGTGCCAGCAGTTTGGGACAGGTGAGCACAGATACGCAGTATTTT.

V and J are TRBV5-1 and TRBJ2-1; 8 nucleotides agree with TRBD1. CDR3 size: 20 residues. Losses at the gene ends were 1 base for V and 4 bases for J; bases not matched to a gene: 19. Germline values: CDR1 SGHRS, CDR2 YFSETQ. The CDR3 DNA reads as TGCGCCAGCAGCTTGCCCCTTTACCCTTGGAGGACAGGGTTTTACAATGAGCAGTTCTTC. This codes for CASSLPLYPWRTGFYNEQFF.

The chain couples TRBV6-5 to TRBJ1-1; no reliable D call. CDR3 length: 12 residues. V was clipped by 6 bases and J by 7 bases, with 12 bases between them. CDR1 MNHEY and CDR2 SVGAGI come from the germline V gene. CDR3 sequence (DNA): TGTGCCAGCAGACACACGCTTGGTGAAGCTTTCTTT. Translation gives CASRHTLGEAFF.

CDR3: CATETGTGFLEQYF. CDR3 nucleotide sequence: TGTGCCACCGAAACCGGGACAGGGTTTCTCGAGCAGTACTTC. The chain couples TRBV5-5 to TRBJ2-7; TRBD1 agrees at 9 bases. Germline V gene sequence: CDR1 SGHKS, CDR2 YYEKEE (reference sequence). V lost 9 bases and J lost 6; bases outside the gene matches: 13. The CDR3 sequence is 14 residues long.

The chain has TRBV9 and TRBJ1-2, with D perhaps TRBD1 (5 bases). V dropped 4 bases and J dropped 4 bases, with 11 bases sitting between them. Germline-derived CDR1 and CDR2 are SGDLS and YYNGEE. The CDR3 length is 13 residues. The DNA of the CDR3 is TGTGCCAGCAGCTCGGACACCAGCTATGGCTACACCTTC. This encodes CASSSDTSYGYTF.

The chain is built from TRBV2 and TRBJ1-4, with a weak D call TRBD1 (6 bases). Trimming removed 7 bases from V and 5 bases from J, with 11 bases in between. Germline values: CDR1 SNHLY, CDR2 FYNNEI. The CDR3 totals 13 residues. CDR3 coding DNA: TGTGCCAGCATACAGGGCCCAAATGAAAAACTGTTTTTT. Translated, it gives CASIQGPNEKLFF. Variable domain in full (rest from reference TRBV2 and TRBJ1-4): EPEVTQTPSHQVTQMGQEVILRCVPISNHLYFYWYRQILGQKVEFLVSFYNNEISEKSEIFDDQFSVERPDGSNFTLKIRSTKLEDSAMYFCASIQGPNEKLFFGSGTQLSVL.

This chain uses TRBV14 with TRBJ2-2; 7 bases agree with TRBD1. There are 16 residues in the CDR3. The V gene end was trimmed by 4 bases and the J gene end by 6 bases; junction bases not matched to a gene: 11. CDR1 and CDR2 (germline): SGHDN, FVKESK. Written as DNA, the CDR3 is TGTGCCAGCAGCCCCTTGGAGACAGGGCGGGCCGGGGAGCTGTTTTTT. This gives the protein CASSPLETGRAGELFF.

The chain employs TRBV7-2 and TRBJ2-5; the match to TRBD2 covers 11 bases. CDR3 length: 16 residues. With V trimmed by 1 base and J by 2 bases, 3 bases remained unmatched. Germline CDR1 is SGHTA and CDR2 is FQGNSA. The CDR3 region is CASSLELAGVQETQYF. In DNA, the CDR3 is TGTGCCAGCAGCTTAGAACTAGCGGGAGTTCAAGAGACCCAGTACTTC.

This clone was detected a few times. V and J are TRBV19 and TRBJ2-3; 7 bases fit TRBD1. After removal of 6 bases from V and 4 bases from J, the junction contained 4 bases not matched to a gene. The CDR3 is 13 amino acids. Per germline, CDR1 LNHDA and CDR2 SQIVND (reference sequence). CDR3 residues: CASREDRADTQYF. CDR3 bases: TGTGCCAGTAGGGAAGACAGGGCAGATACGCAGTATTTT.

The genes are TRBV7-8 and TRBJ2-1; 8 nucleotides match TRBD2. The CDR3 consists of 13 residues. Germline loops: CDR1 SGHVS, CDR2 FQNEAQ. V was pared by 0 bases and J by 8 bases, with 0 bases of the junction left unmatched. The CDR3 DNA is TGTGCCAGCAGCTTAGCGCGGGAGGATGAGCAGTTCTTC. It yields the protein CASSLAREDEQFF.

J is TRBJ1-1 and V is TRBV10-2; a weak D match, TRBD1 (5 bases). V was cut by 8 bases and J by 1 base, with 14 bases left in between. The CDR3 consists of 14 residues. Germline V gene lookup returns CDR1 WSHSY and CDR2 SAAADI. The CDR3 DNA reads TGCGCCAGCTGGGCCGGACACCCGAACACTGAAGCTTTCTTT. Its translation: CASWAGHPNTEAFF.

The chain uses TRBV2 and TRBJ1-5, with D possibly matching TRBD1 (6 bases). In germline, CDR1 is SNHLY, CDR2 FYNNEI. V was cut by 3 bases and J by 9 bases, with 15 bases left in between. The CDR3 spans 14 residues. The DNA of the CDR3 is TGTGCCAGCAGTGAGGGGGGGCCGGTCGGGCCCCAGCATTTT. Its translation: CASSEGGPVGPQHF.

The chain has TRBV12-5 and TRBJ2-3; 7 bases are a match to TRBD2. This CDR3 has 14 amino acids. V was clipped by 2 bases and J by 9 bases; unmatched bases: 8. CDR1 is LGHNT, CDR2 FRNRAP, per germline. CDR3 bases: TGTGCTAGTGGTTTGCCGGGGGGTAGCGGAACGCAGTATTTT. Translated, it gives CASGLPGGSGTQYF.

The chain links TRBV28 to TRBJ2-5; TRBD1 matches at 9 bases. This CDR3 comprises 14 residues. Germline V CDR1 and CDR2: MDHEN, SYDVKM. Unmatched junction bases numbered 5, after V lost 6 bases and J lost 3 bases. CDR3 sequence: CASRIGTGKETQYF. The CDR3 nucleotides read TGTGCCAGCAGAATCGGGACAGGGAAAGAGACCCAGTACTTC.

The rearrangement uses TRBV7-3 and TRBJ2-5, with 9 positions matching TRBD1. Germline V CDR1 and CDR2: SGHTA, FQGTGA. The ends lost 3 bases at V and 5 bases at J; junction bases unmatched: 7. CDR3 length: 15 residues. CDR3 DNA: TGTGCCAGCAGCTTTCGTACAGGGGGCGAGGAGACCCAGTACTTC. It codes for CASSFRTGGEETQYF.